What follows describes a single T cell receptor beta chain. What this receptor recognizes is not known. The input lacks base qualities; no much larger clone sits a single base away. V is pruned by 3 bases and J by 4 bases, leaving 2 bases of the junction without a gene match. From its cysteine to its phenylalanine, the CDR3 spans 13 amino acids. The CDR3 DNA has 39 bases and is translated from base 1. The germline V gene provides CDR1 SNHLY and CDR2 FYNNEI. This entry comes from a study of T cell repertoires in urothelial bladder cancer (dated by TCRdb to the late 2010s). The study in broad terms: Of the roughly 12 resected lesions, three were clinical stage cT0, three were cTa, three were cT1, and three were cT2 or greater. In the study, clonality of the TCR repertoire in bladder tumors was compared against clonality in benign bladder inflammation. A total of approximately 13 patients who had bladder lesions and were undergoing transurethral resection were prospectively identified. Around twelve resected bladder lesions, made up of urothelial carcinoma (UC+) and benign (UC-) specimens, were studied.

The TCR beta chain CDR3 region was sequenced with the immunoSEQ assay. As for how the authors treated the data: T-cell fraction, clonal dominance and maximum TCR clone frequency were calculated for each specimen. Drawn from immuneACCESS, this table holds only the in-frame rearrangements with V and J called that TCRdb kept. Clones are partly lost; checked studies trace under half to an unresolved V gene and leave the rest unexplained. Clonal size and the V and J genes are those of that table, whereas D and trimming came from the DNA. Present in this sample are 13,000 or so clones, around 64% of which were seen just once. Less than 9% of the sample is held by the ten biggest clonotypes. Points the paper makes about the study in general: A median tumor infiltrating lymphocyte percentage of around 2.2% was observed in carcinoma specimens, compared with 9.5% to 15% in benign specimens. In carcinoma specimens a single T-cell clone made up as much as 17% of infiltrating lymphocytes, compared with 2% in benign specimens. Fewer T cells were found in urothelial carcinoma specimens than in benign specimens, with medians of roughly 5,300 and 25,000, respectively.

At transurethral resection, specimens of the bladder lesions were collected and then stored at -80C. DNA was isolated from the bladder specimens obtained at transurethral resection. The sequence derives from a human donor with urothelial carcinoma. What was sequenced was tumor-infiltrating cells from bladder cancer. The sequence is built from TRBV2 and TRBJ1-2; a stretch of 7 junction bases matches TRBD1. CDR3 loop: CASSDRGGYGYTF. The DNA sequence is as follows: TGTGCCAGCAGTGACAGGGGGGGCTATGGCTACACCTTC. Outside the CDR3, residues come from the reference TRBV2 and TRBJ1-2 proteins, so the full variable domain is: EPEVTQTPSHQVTQMGQEVILRCVPISNHLYFYWYRQILGQKVEFLVSFYNNEISEKSEIFDDQFSVERPDGSNFTLKIRSTKLEDSAMYFCASSDRGGYGYTFGSGTRLTVV.